Following are 23 T cell receptor beta chains from one sample sequenced in a study of OX40 agonist ivuxolimab in advanced cancers. The assay was immunoSEQ multiplex PCR, and TCRdb's table has in-frame clones only and misses some. Seen here are 60,000 to 65,000 clones, roughly 87% observed once, and the top ten hold 12%. Source: CD4+ or CD8+ T cells sorted from blood, taken in a trial of the OX40 agonist ivuxolimab. The source is an adult with an advanced solid tumor such as melanoma, head and neck, liver or kidney cancer.

The chain recombines TRBV29-1 with TRBJ2-2, with TRBD2 identical over 12 bases. This CDR3 has 13 amino acids. The trim removed 7 bases at V and 6 bases at J, leaving 3 bases unmatched. CDR1 and CDR2 (germline): SQVTM, ANQGSEA. Here the CDR3 DNA reads TGCAGCGCGACTAGCGGGAGAGCCGGGGAGCTGTTTTTT. Amino acid sequence: CSATSGRAGELFF.

V usage is TRBV27 and J usage is TRBJ1-1; D gene uncertain. The V end was cut by 3 bases, the J end by 0 bases, with 8 bases between. This CDR3 has 14 amino acids. Germline CDR1 reads MNHEY; CDR2 reads SMNVEV (reference sequence). CDR3 sequence reads: CASSFGRLNTEAFF. CDR3 nucleotide sequence: TGTGCCAGCAGTTTTGGCCGGTTGAACACTGAAGCTTTCTTT.

J is TRBJ1-1 and V is TRBV11-2, with no clear D. The CDR3 is 13 amino acids. V gave up 3 bases and J gave up 5 bases, with 10 bases separating them. Looked up from germline, CDR1 is SGHAT and CDR2 is FQNNGV. The CDR3 spells CASSLLAYTEAFF. The DNA of the CDR3 is TGTGCCAGCAGCTTGCTGGCTTATACTGAAGCTTTCTTT.

This clone turned up a few times. J is TRBJ1-1 and V is TRBV20-1, with D hard to call. V was pared by 3 bases and J by 3 bases, with 5 bases between. The CDR3 runs 11 residues. Germline V gene data show CDR1 as DFQATT and CDR2 as SNEGSKA (reference sequence). The DNA of the CDR3 is TGCAGTGCTAGCGACTACACTGAAGCTTTCTTT. It encodes CSASDYTEAFF.

This rearrangement joins TRBV9 to TRBJ1-4, with a weak D call TRBD1 (6 bases). The CDR3 is made up of 14 amino acids. V was clipped by 3 bases and J by 8 bases, with 14 bases between them. From germline, CDR1 is SGDLS and CDR2 YYNGEE. This CDR3 is CASSEGEGFEKLFF. CDR3 DNA sequence: TGTGCCAGCAGCGAGGGGGAGGGATTCGAAAAACTGTTTTTT.

This chain uses TRBV7-9 with TRBJ2-3; TRBD2 agrees at 7 bases. Germline V CDR1 and CDR2: SEHNR, FQNEAQ (reference sequence). This CDR3 spans 16 amino acids. V trimming: 4 bases; J trimming: 0 bases; junction bases outside the gene matches: 7. For the CDR3, the DNA is TGTGCCAGCAGCTGGGGGGGAGAACCCAGCACAGATACGCAGTATTTT. Its protein product is CASSWGGEPSTDTQYF.

The V gene is TRBV9, the J gene TRBJ2-3; TRBD2 aligns across 10 bases. After removal of 4 bases from V and 2 bases from J, the junction contained 4 bases not matched to a gene. The CDR3 spans 15 residues. Germline-derived CDR1 and CDR2 are SGDLS and YYNGEE. CDR3 DNA sequence: TGTGCCAGCAGCTCCGGACTAGCGGACACAGATACGCAGTATTTT. It codes for CASSSGLADTDTQYF.

The chain uses TRBV29-1 and TRBJ2-2; D remains unclear. Trimming cost V 0 bases and J 5 bases, with 7 bases left between them. CDR1 and CDR2 from the germline V gene are SQVTM and ANQGSEA. This CDR3 is 13 amino acids long. The CDR3 DNA sequence: TGCAGCGTTGAAGACCCTTTAACCGGGGAGCTGTTTTTT. Amino acids: CSVEDPLTGELFF.

The chain employs TRBV19 and TRBJ2-2; D remains ambiguous. This CDR3 contains 14 residues. The germline V gene has CDR1 LNHDA and CDR2 SQIVND (reference sequence). The V end lost 3 bases, the J end lost 3 bases, and 8 bases lay between the germline ends. CDR3 in amino acids: CASSIILDTGELFF. The DNA of the CDR3 is TGTGCCAGTAGTATTATTCTGGACACCGGGGAGCTGTTTTTT.

The genes are TRBV11-2 and TRBJ2-7, with 9 bases fitting TRBD1. The CDR3 is made up of 15 amino acids. Germline CDR1 is SGHAT and CDR2 is FQNNGV. V trimming: 5 bases; J trimming: 4 bases; junction bases outside the gene matches: 9. The CDR3, as DNA: TGTGCCAGCAGCGACAACCGGGACAGGGTATACGAGCAGTACTTC. Protein product: CASSDNRDRVYEQYF.

V and J are TRBV9 and TRBJ2-3, with 8 bases that match TRBD2. With 0 bases clipped from V and 2 bases from J, the junction kept 2 bases outside the gene matches. There are 15 residues in the CDR3. Germline CDR1 SGDLS, CDR2 YYNGEE. The CDR3 here is CASSVGTSYTDTQYF. The CDR3 region has the DNA TGTGCCAGCAGCGTAGGGACTAGCTACACAGATACGCAGTATTTT.

V usage is TRBV2 and J usage is TRBJ2-7; D is unresolved. The CDR3 covers 15 residues. Germline assignment: CDR1 SNHLY and CDR2 FYNNEI. The ends were cut back, 6 bases at V and 1 base at J, with 16 bases in the middle. The CDR3 nucleotides read TGTGCCAGCAGCCCCGGGTCGTACTCATCCTACGAGCAGTACTTC. Protein sequence: CASSPGSYSSYEQYF.

This clone is classed as medium-sized (0.01 to 0.1%). V usage is TRBV29-1 and J usage is TRBJ1-1, with a possible D match to TRBD1 (5 bases). Germline CDR1 SQVTM, CDR2 ANQGSEA. The CDR3 length is 14 residues. Trimming left V 7 bases short and J 1 base short, with 16 bases between. Here the CDR3 DNA reads TGCAGCGCCGTACCGGGACGGTCGAACACTGAAGCTTTCTTT. Translating gives CSAVPGRSNTEAFF.

J is TRBJ2-3 and V is TRBV30; 8 bases match TRBD2. The germline CDR1 and CDR2 sequences are GTSNPN and SVGIG (reference sequence). The V and J ends lost 0 bases and 1 base, in that order; junction bases with no gene match: 0. This CDR3 comprises 14 residues. The CDR3 bases are TGTGCCTGGAGTGTGACTAGCGGCACAGATACGCAGTATTTT. This gives the protein CAWSVTSGTDTQYF.

The CDR3 DNA is TGTGCCAGCAGCTTGGCCGCTGGGGGCCGCGCCACCGGGGAGCTGTTTTTT. Translated, it gives CASSLAAGGRATGELFF. This chain joins TRBV5-6 and TRBJ2-2; D possibly corresponds to TRBD1 (6 bases). The CDR3 runs 17 residues. Trimming stripped 0 bases from V and 4 bases from J, with 16 bases between. Germline V gene lookup returns CDR1 SGHDT and CDR2 YYEEEE.

This chain joins TRBV19 and TRBJ2-7; D unresolved. There are 12 residues in the CDR3. Germline V gene sequence: CDR1 LNHDA, CDR2 SQIVND (reference sequence). The germline V and J ends were trimmed by 3 bases and 6 bases, with 9 bases remaining between them. The CDR3 sequence is CASSMGGSEQYF. CDR3 DNA sequence: TGTGCCAGTAGTATGGGTGGGTCCGAGCAGTACTTC.

V gene TRBV30 combines with J gene TRBJ1-2, with unresolved D. V lost 8 bases to trimming and J lost 4 bases, with 23 bases between them. The V gene's germline CDR1 is GTSNPN and CDR2 SVGIG (reference sequence). This CDR3 has 15 residues. For the CDR3, the DNA is TGTGCCCCCCTCCGGGGTCAATCCCCTTCCTATGGCTACACCTTC. Translating it yields CAPLRGQSPSYGYTF.

V gene TRBV27 combines with J gene TRBJ2-5; TRBD2 matches 9 bases. Losses at the gene ends were 8 bases for V and 3 bases for J; bases not matched to a gene: 13. The germline V gene has CDR1 MNHEY and CDR2 SMNVEV (reference sequence). CDR3 length: 16 amino acids. The CDR3 is CASRGWLAGLEETQYF. The DNA for the CDR3 is TGTGCCAGCCGGGGGTGGCTAGCGGGATTAGAAGAGACCCAGTACTTC.

This rearrangement joins TRBV9 to TRBJ2-3; TRBD2 is a possible D gene (7 bases). This CDR3 comprises 15 residues. Germline values: CDR1 SGDLS, CDR2 YYNGEE. The V end was cut by 2 bases, the J end by 5 bases, with 15 bases between. DNA of the CDR3: TGTGCCAGCAGCGTCGGGGGGCTTGATGGAGATACGCAGTATTTT. It codes for CASSVGGLDGDTQYF.

This clone came up a few times. CDR3 residues: CASSLSGTGFNQPQHF. The CDR3 DNA reads as TGTGCCAGCAGTTTATCGGGGACAGGATTCAATCAGCCCCAGCATTTT. The J gene is TRBJ1-5, the V gene TRBV27; 8 positions agree with TRBD1. Trimming cost V 0 bases and J 3 bases; bases outside gene matches: 4. The CDR3 is made up of 16 amino acids. Germline assignment: CDR1 MNHEY and CDR2 SMNVEV (reference sequence).

This clone was counted once. The chain has TRBV5-1 and TRBJ1-1; TRBD1 matches at 9 bases. Per germline, CDR1 SGHRS and CDR2 YFSETQ. The ends lost 3 bases at V and 0 bases at J; junction bases unmatched: 6. The CDR3 spans 16 residues. In DNA, the CDR3 is TGCGCCAGCAGCTCGGTAGGACAGGGGATGAACACTGAAGCTTTCTTT. Amino acid sequence: CASSSVGQGMNTEAFF.

The CDR3 is CASSHRQNNEQFF. The CDR3 coding sequence is TGCGCCAGCAGCCATCGACAGAACAATGAGCAGTTCTTC. This chain joins TRBV4-1 and TRBJ2-1; the D gene is possibly TRBD1 (5 bases). There are 13 residues in the CDR3. Deletions cut 3 bases from V and 5 bases from J, with 8 bases between. Per the germline V gene, CDR1 is MGHRA and CDR2 is YSYEKL.

About this clone: Sequence at one end of the junction differs from germline and may be a read error. This chain links TRBV28 with TRBJ2-1; D not certain. The CDR3 loop spans 12 amino acids. From germline, CDR1 is MDHEN and CDR2 SYDVKM. CDR3 region: CASSPFYNERFF. For the CDR3, the DNA is TGTGCCAGCAGTCCCTTCTACAATGAGCGGTTCTTC.